These 21 T cell receptor beta chains share one sample of origin, sequenced in a study of blood T cells in healthy people across ages. A J-beta primer mix and a sample-barcoded 5' primer were used in a second PCR of about 7 to 11 cycles. TCRdb re-called the 5' RACE reads with MiXCR, one entry per CDR3 protein. Among more than 1.4 million distinct CDR3 sequences listed, around 42% were seen once. Input material: blood. Receptor source: a woman aged 18-35 years in good health.

This chain joins TRBV12-3 or TRBV12-4 and TRBJ1-2, with a possible D match to TRBD1 (5 bases). This CDR3 has 15 residues. The germline V and J ends were trimmed by 6 bases and 7 bases, with 21 bases remaining between them. CDR3 residues: CASRGVRGRTIGYTF. For the CDR3, the DNA is TGTGCCAGCAGGGGCGTGAGGGGCCGGACCATTGGCTACACCTTC.

This clonotype was recorded only once. The J gene is TRBJ2-7, the V gene TRBV12-3 or TRBV12-4; D remains ambiguous. CDR3 length equals 17 residues. The V end lost 5 bases, the J end lost 2 bases, and 22 bases lay between the germline ends. The CDR3: CASSAQGKGFYAYEQYF. The CDR3 coding sequence is TGTGCCAGCAGTGCCCAAGGGAAGGGCTTCTATGCCTACGAGCAGTACTTC.

The CDR3 DNA reads as TGCAGTGCTCCCCGAGGGGTCTCGGGCGATACGCAGTATTTT. This translates into CSAPRGVSGDTQYF. This chain connects TRBV20-1 to TRBJ2-3; tentatively, D is TRBD1 or TRBD2 (5 bases each). The CDR3 contains 14 residues. CDR1 is DFQATT, CDR2 SNEGSKA, per germline (reference sequence). With 5 bases removed from V and 6 bases from J, the gap between germline ends came to 18 bases.

This clonotype appeared once. The genes are TRBV27 and TRBJ1-5, with D perhaps matching TRBD1 (5 bases). Germline V gene data show CDR1 as MNHEY and CDR2 as SMNVEV (reference sequence). The V and J ends lost 5 bases and 3 bases respectively, with 11 bases between them. The CDR3 is 14 residues long. The CDR3 loop is CASSAYGANQPQHF. Written as DNA, the CDR3 is TGTGCCAGCAGTGCATACGGGGCCAATCAGCCCCAGCATTTT.

Only a few counts were recorded for this clonotype. The chain recombines TRBV3-1 with TRBJ1-2, with TRBD1 identical over 7 bases. There are 16 residues in the CDR3. Germline CDR1 is LGHDT and CDR2 is YNNKEL (reference sequence). V lost 1 base, J lost 6 bases, and 11 bases stayed unmatched. The CDR3: CASSQAEQGNRDGYTF. CDR3 bases: TGTGCCAGCAGCCAAGCGGAACAGGGGAACAGAGATGGCTACACCTTC.

The chain combines TRBV6-1 with TRBJ2-7; 12 bases are shared with TRBD2. CDR1 MNHNS and CDR2 SASEGT come from the germline V gene. The length of the CDR3 is 15 residues. V dropped 5 bases and J dropped 4; count of bases not matched to a gene: 6. CDR3 protein: CASSHELAGGYEQYF. DNA for the CDR3: TGTGCCAGCAGTCACGAACTAGCGGGAGGTTACGAGCAGTACTTC.

The V and J genes are TRBV12-5 and TRBJ1-1; D uncertain. V was trimmed by 2 bases and J by 0 bases, leaving 13 bases between them. CDR3 length: 16 amino acids. Germline CDR1 is LGHNT and CDR2 is FRNRAP. In DNA form, the CDR3 reads TGTGCTAGTGGTTTGATCTCCGGACGGGTGAACACTGAAGCTTTCTTT. Translated: CASGLISGRVNTEAFF.

This clonotype came up many times. V usage is TRBV4-1 and J usage is TRBJ2-1; maybe TRBD2 (6 bases). This CDR3 region has 15 residues. Germline assignment: CDR1 MGHRA and CDR2 YSYEKL. The ends were cut back, 4 bases at V and 1 base at J, with 11 bases in the middle. CDR3 sequence reads: CASSPGTESYNEQFF. The DNA for the CDR3 is TGCGCCAGCAGCCCCGGGACTGAGTCCTACAATGAGCAGTTCTTC.

This clonotype was seen a handful of times. The CDR3 protein is CSVTPDPWLDEQFF. The CDR3 coding sequence is TGCAGCGTTACCCCCGACCCATGGCTGGATGAGCAGTTCTTC. The rearrangement uses TRBV29-1 and TRBJ2-1, with D unresolved. The CDR3 length is 14 residues. Germline V gene lookup returns CDR1 SQVTM and CDR2 ANQGSEA. V gave up 5 bases and J gave up 8 bases, with 19 bases separating them.

This chain joins TRBV3-1 and TRBJ2-1; 8 positions match TRBD1. The CDR3 loop spans 16 amino acids. Germline loops: CDR1 LGHDT, CDR2 YNNKEL (reference sequence). V lost 7 bases and J lost 0; bases outside the gene matches: 8. The CDR3 coding sequence is TGTGCCAGCACCAAGGGAACAGGGGGCTCCTACAATGAGCAGTTCTTC. Translated, it gives CASTKGTGGSYNEQFF.

Only a few counts were recorded for this clonotype. This chain connects TRBV5-1 to TRBJ2-1; D perhaps matches TRBD2 (5 bases). V was pared by 2 bases and J by 0 bases, with 15 bases between. Germline lookup yields CDR1 SGHRS and CDR2 YFSETQ. The CDR3 is 17 amino acids. This chain's CDR3 is CASSFLSGESSYNEQFF. The CDR3 region has the DNA TGCGCCAGCAGCTTCCTTTCCGGGGAGAGCTCCTACAATGAGCAGTTCTTC.

This chain joins TRBV6-5 and TRBJ1-2; no definite D call. Germline V gene sequence: CDR1 MNHEY, CDR2 SVGAGI. The CDR3 extends over 14 amino acids. V was cut by 5 bases and J by 4 bases, with 14 bases left in between. CDR3: CASSLDRNSYGYTF. CDR3 sequence (DNA): TGTGCCAGCAGTCTAGACCGTAACTCCTATGGCTACACCTTC.

Concerning this clonotype: A much larger clonotype is one base distant, so this may be a read error. The V call is TRBV7-9, the J call TRBJ2-1; 8 bases match TRBD2. Per the germline V gene, CDR1 is SEHNR and CDR2 is FQNEAQ (reference sequence). The CDR3 extends over 13 amino acids. Trimming took 3 bases from V and 9 from J; bases not matched to a gene: 4. The CDR3 sequence is CASSFGLAGEQFF. DNA of the CDR3: TGTGCCAGCAGCTTTGGACTAGCTGGTGAGCAGTTCTTC.

This clonotype was observed a handful of times. The chain recombines TRBV21-1 with TRBJ2-3; the table's D call TRBD2 went unverified against the DNA. TRBV21-1 is shown as a pseudogene. The CDR3 consists of 17 residues. The CDR3 nucleotides read TGTGCCAGCAGCAAAACCGAAACTAGCGGGAACACAGATACGCAGTATTTT. Translated: CASSKTETSGNTDTQYF.

The genes are TRBV6-5 and TRBJ2-7, with D perhaps TRBD1 (6 bases). Germline values: CDR1 MNHEY, CDR2 SVGAGI. This CDR3 spans 14 amino acids. V was shortened by 2 bases and J by 4 bases, with 12 bases between the two germline ends. Written as DNA, the CDR3 is TGTGCCAGCAGTTACATGAGAGGGGGTTACGAGCAGTACTTC. It yields the protein CASSYMRGGYEQYF.

The chain is built from TRBV5-1 and TRBJ2-3; maybe TRBD2 (5 bases). Germline V lookup: CDR1 SGHRS, CDR2 YFSETQ. V was pared by 0 bases and J by 2 bases, with 10 bases between. The CDR3 runs to 15 residues. The CDR3 nucleotides are TGCGCCAGCAGCTTGGGCGGGCCAGACACAGATACGCAGTATTTT. Translating gives CASSLGGPDTDTQYF.

The rearrangement links TRBV6-7 to TRBJ2-1, with D possibly matching TRBD2 (6 bases). TRBV6-7 has ORF status, its function being uncertain. The length of the CDR3 is 13 residues. V lost 6 bases to trimming and J lost 6 bases, with 12 bases between them. In DNA form, the CDR3 reads TGTGCCAGCAGGCCAATGGGGGGCAATGAGCAGTTCTTC. Translated, it gives CASRPMGGNEQFF.

This chain links TRBV10-3 with TRBJ2-7, with D possibly called TRBD1 or TRBD2 (6 bases each). The V end lost 0 bases, the J end lost 2 bases, and 14 bases lay between the germline ends. Germline lookup yields CDR1 ENHRY and CDR2 SYGVKD. The CDR3 runs to 16 residues. DNA of the CDR3: TGTGCCATCAGTGAGTCCAACGGGGGCCATCCCTACGAGCAGTACTTC. Protein: CAISESNGGHPYEQYF.

V is TRBV27 and J is TRBJ2-6; perhaps TRBD1 as D (6 bases). Trimming removed 6 bases at V and 4 bases at J, with 13 bases between. The CDR3 is 15 residues long. Germline V lookup: CDR1 MNHEY, CDR2 SMNVEV (reference sequence). The CDR3 loop reads CASRLTGTGANVLTF. The CDR3 nucleotides are TGTGCCAGCAGACTAACAGGGACCGGGGCCAACGTCCTGACTTTC.

The chain is built from TRBV20-1 and TRBJ1-1, with 10 bases that match TRBD1. The germline CDR1 and CDR2 sequences are DFQATT and SNEGSKA (reference sequence). The J segment lost 4 bases and the V segment lost 1 base, leaving 6 bases of the junction unmatched. The CDR3 contains 15 residues. The CDR3 DNA sequence: TGCAGTGCTAGAGGGTTCAGGGACAGGGGCACTGAAGCTTTCTTT. This sequence encodes CSARGFRDRGTEAFF.

The genes are TRBV7-3 and TRBJ2-5; a possible D gene is TRBD2 (5 bases). The germline V gene has CDR1 SGHTA and CDR2 FQGTGA. Trimming took off 4 bases at V and 11 bases at J, with 20 bases between the two ends. The CDR3 is made up of 14 amino acids. The CDR3 DNA reads as TGTGCCAGCAGCTCCGGCGGGCGGAGCAATGAGCAGTACTTC. It yields the protein CASSSGGRSNEQYF.